One and the same sample provided the 30 T cell receptor beta chains below, sequenced in a study of blood T cell repertoires in COVID-19. The table came from immunoSEQ multiplex PCR; TCRdb's copy has only in-frame clones and leaves some out. The sample includes some 300,000 clones, approximately 90% seen only once; the top ten take around 2%. Sequences were obtained from PBMCs or T cells enriched from blood (not recorded which). These receptors were collected from a woman between 55 and 75 years old in a cohort exposed to, infected with or recovered from COVID-19 (not recorded which).

This chain uses TRBV19 with TRBJ2-7; the match to TRBD2 covers 10 bases. The germline CDR1 and CDR2 sequences are LNHDA and SQIVND (reference sequence). V gave up 5 bases and J gave up 0 bases; unmatched junction bases: 10. This CDR3 contains 17 residues. CDR3 DNA sequence: TGTGCCAGTAGTCGGGTCCTAGCGGGAGCGAGCTCCTACGAGCAGTACTTC. Translating it yields CASSRVLAGASSYEQYF.

This chain joins TRBV5-1 and TRBJ2-3; TRBD2 matches 11 bases. The V and J ends lost 2 bases and 6 bases, in that order; junction bases with no gene match: 5. In germline, CDR1 is SGHRS, CDR2 YFSETQ. The CDR3 is 15 amino acids. The CDR3 coding sequence is TGCGCCAGCAGCTTACTAGCGGGAGTAGGTGATACGCAGTATTTT. This sequence encodes CASSLLAGVGDTQYF.

This clone came up a few times. The chain combines TRBV28 with TRBJ2-7; unclear D gene. Germline V gene lookup returns CDR1 MDHEN and CDR2 SYDVKM. CDR3 size: 12 residues. The V end lost 7 bases, the J end lost 5 bases, and 12 bases lay between the germline ends. The CDR3: CASISHTHEQYF. CDR3 sequence (DNA): TGTGCCAGCATTAGTCATACCCACGAGCAGTACTTC. The whole variable domain, remainder taken from reference TRBV28 and TRBJ2-7, is DVKVTQSSRYLVKRTGEKVFLECVQDMDHENMFWYRQDPGLGLRLIYFSYDVKMKEKGDIPEGYSVSREKKERFSLILESASTNQTSMYLCASISHTHEQYFGPGTRLTVT.

The chain joins TRBV6-5 to TRBJ2-2, with D maybe TRBD2 (6 bases). Germline loops: CDR1 MNHEY, CDR2 SVGAGI. CDR3 length: 14 amino acids. Trimming removed 6 bases at V and 5 bases at J, with 13 bases between. The CDR3 region is CASSQKAGTGELFF. In nucleotides, the CDR3 is TGTGCCAGCAGCCAGAAGGCGGGAACCGGGGAGCTGTTTTTT.

V gene TRBV7-2 combines with J gene TRBJ2-1; D is ambiguous. Looked up from germline, CDR1 is SGHTA and CDR2 is FQGNSA. V was cut by 5 bases and J by 15 bases, with 20 bases left in between. The CDR3 runs 13 residues. CDR3 bases: TGTGCCAGCAGCCCGTCCGGTCGAAAGCCGGGGTTCTTC. It codes for CASSPSGRKPGFF.

This clone was picked up one time. The gene calls are TRBV15 and TRBJ2-5; the match to TRBD1 covers 7 bases. After removal of 1 base from V and 1 base from J, the junction contained 9 bases not matched to a gene. Germline V lookup: CDR1 LNHNV, CDR2 YYDKDF (reference sequence). The CDR3 loop spans 17 amino acids. CDR3 nucleotides: TGTGCCACCAGCAGAGGAAGGGTCTGGGACAGCCAAGAGACCCAGTACTTC. Protein product: CATSRGRVWDSQETQYF.

The chain has TRBV7-9 and TRBJ2-5, with 9 positions matching TRBD2. CDR3 length: 14 amino acids. Germline V gene data show CDR1 as SEHNR and CDR2 as FQNEAQ (reference sequence). J was trimmed by 4 bases and V by 2 bases; bases with no gene match: 2. CDR3 sequence: CASSLQREAETQYF. The DNA for the CDR3 is TGTGCCAGCAGCTTACAGCGGGAGGCAGAGACCCAGTACTTC.

J is TRBJ2-1 and V is TRBV7-2; TRBD1 matches 7 bases. The germline V gene has CDR1 SGHTA and CDR2 FQGNSA. The trim removed 3 bases at V and 2 bases at J, leaving 4 bases unmatched. The CDR3 totals 15 residues. Here the CDR3 DNA reads TGTGCCAGCAGCTTCCAGCAGGGGGCCTACAATGAGCAGTTCTTC. It codes for CASSFQQGAYNEQFF.

The rearrangement uses TRBV5-1 and TRBJ2-1, with 14 bases aligning to TRBD2. Germline V gives CDR1 SGHRS, CDR2 YFSETQ. CDR3 size: 15 residues. Trimming at V came to 5 bases and at J to 5 bases, leaving 3 bases not matched to a gene. The CDR3 spells CASRGTSGGHNEQFF. DNA of the CDR3: TGCGCCAGCAGGGGGACTAGCGGGGGCCACAATGAGCAGTTCTTC.

Note on this clone: One end of the junction does not line up with germline, which may come from a read error. The rearrangement joins TRBV30 to TRBJ1-4; TRBD1 agrees at 8 bases. The germline V gene has CDR1 GTSNPN and CDR2 SVGIG (reference sequence). The CDR3 loop spans 13 amino acids. CDR3 amino acids: CAWSNGPRTGWIF. The CDR3 bases are TGTGCCTGGAGTAATGGACCCCGGACAGGGTGGATTTTT.

The chain joins TRBV2 to TRBJ1-5; unclear D gene. Trimming cost V 1 base and J 6 bases, with 13 bases left between them. The V gene's germline CDR1 is SNHLY and CDR2 FYNNEI. The CDR3 loop spans 15 amino acids. The CDR3 sequence: CASSEVAGFFQPQHF. In DNA form, the CDR3 reads TGTGCCAGCAGTGAAGTGGCGGGTTTTTTTCAGCCCCAGCATTTT.

This clone was picked up one time. J is TRBJ1-2 and V is TRBV5-8; D uncertain. The CDR3 sequence is 14 residues long. Deletions cut 1 base from V and 0 bases from J, with 7 bases between. Looked up from germline, CDR1 is SGHTS and CDR2 is YDEGEE. The CDR3 nucleotides are TGTGCCAGCAGCTTGATGGCCCCTAACTATGGCTACACCTTC. Protein product: CASSLMAPNYGYTF. Complete variable domain (other parts from reference TRBV5-8 and TRBJ1-2): EAGVTQSPTHLIKTRGQQATLRCSPISGHTSVYWYQQALGLGLQFLLWYDEGEERNRGNFPPRFSGRQFPNYSSELNVNALELEDSALYLCASSLMAPNYGYTFGSGTRLTVV.

This chain links TRBV12-3 or TRBV12-4 with TRBJ2-7, with 7 positions matching TRBD2. The J segment lost 6 bases and the V segment lost 3 bases, leaving 5 bases of the junction unmatched. The CDR3 runs 13 residues. The CDR3 region has the DNA TGTGCCAGCAGTTTGGGTAGGGAGGGCGAGCAGTACTTC. It encodes CASSLGREGEQYF.

The CDR3 DNA sequence: TGTGCCAGTAGGGAGACTAGCGGTTACAATGAGCAGTTCTTC. It specifies CASRETSGYNEQFF. The rearrangement links TRBV19 to TRBJ2-1; 9 nucleotides align to TRBD2. Germline loops: CDR1 LNHDA, CDR2 SQIVND (reference sequence). This CDR3 is 14 amino acids long. V shed 6 bases and J 4 bases; nucleotides not matched to a gene: 4.

This clone was counted between two and nine times. This chain joins TRBV5-1 and TRBJ1-3, with a possible D match to TRBD1 (6 bases). The CDR3 is 14 residues long. From germline, CDR1 is SGHRS and CDR2 YFSETQ. Trimming took off 3 bases at V and 4 bases at J, with 11 bases between the two ends. This CDR3 reads CASSSDSRGNTIYF. CDR3 in DNA: TGCGCCAGCAGCTCGGACAGCCGAGGAAACACCATATATTTT.

The chain combines TRBV29-1 with TRBJ2-1; maybe TRBD1 (5 bases). Germline CDR1 and CDR2: SQVTM and ANQGSEA. This CDR3 comprises 13 residues. V dropped 4 bases and J dropped 6 bases, with 13 bases sitting between them. The CDR3 DNA follows: TGCAGCGTTGTCCCCAGGGAAGTCAATGAGCAGTTCTTC. Its translation is CSVVPREVNEQFF.

Details on this clone: This sample also contains other DNA sequences that code for the same CDR3. V usage is TRBV28 and J usage is TRBJ1-2; no firm D call. Trimming took off 2 bases at V and 4 bases at J, with 5 bases between the two ends. CDR3 length equals 12 residues. Per the germline V gene, CDR1 is MDHEN and CDR2 is SYDVKM. The CDR3 coding sequence is TGTGCCAGCAGTTTACTCTTCTATGGCTACACCTTC. Amino acid sequence: CASSLLFYGYTF.

This sequence joins TRBV5-1 and TRBJ2-5; TRBD2 matches at 10 bases. Unmatched junction bases numbered 1, after V lost 1 base and J lost 4 bases. Germline CDR1 reads SGHRS; CDR2 reads YFSETQ. The length of the CDR3 is 14 residues. CDR3 nucleotides: TGCGCCAGCAGCTTGACTAGCGGGGTAGAGACCCAGTACTTC. This sequence encodes CASSLTSGVETQYF.

V gene TRBV5-1 combines with J gene TRBJ2-1, with D possibly being TRBD2 (5 bases). Germline V gene data show CDR1 as SGHRS and CDR2 as YFSETQ. This CDR3 has 16 residues. V lost 3 bases and J lost 1, with 14 bases in between. Here the CDR3 reads CASSWPPRASYNEQFF. CDR3 DNA: TGCGCCAGCAGCTGGCCCCCGAGGGCTTCCTACAATGAGCAGTTCTTC.

The V call is TRBV6-5, the J call TRBJ2-3, with D unresolved. CDR1 and CDR2 from the germline V gene are MNHEY and SVGAGI. This CDR3 is built from 13 residues. Trimming removed 6 bases at V and 5 bases at J, with 12 bases between. The DNA of the CDR3 is TGTGCCAGCAGCCTACGGGTTATAGATACGCAGTATTTT. Residues: CASSLRVIDTQYF.

A note on this clone: Other DNA sequences in the sample encode the same CDR3. The chain joins TRBV2 to TRBJ2-7; 9 bases are shared with TRBD1. The CDR3 contains 12 residues. CDR1 is SNHLY and CDR2 is FYNNEI in the germline V gene. V lost 6 bases to trimming and J lost 4 bases; unmatched junction nucleotides: 1. The DNA for the CDR3 is TGTGCCAGCAGCGGACAGGGGTACGAGCAGTACTTC. Its translation is CASSGQGYEQYF.

The chain has TRBV19 and TRBJ2-7, with 9 positions matching TRBD1. The trim removed 2 bases at V and 3 bases at J, leaving 5 bases unmatched. This CDR3 has 15 amino acids. Germline V lookup: CDR1 LNHDA, CDR2 SQIVND (reference sequence). The CDR3 DNA follows: TGTGCCAGTAGTATAAGGATGGGACAGGGCTACGAGCAGTACTTC. Its protein product is CASSIRMGQGYEQYF.

The rearrangement links TRBV5-1 to TRBJ1-2, with no clear D. With 1 base removed from V and 8 bases from J, the gap between germline ends came to 9 bases. In germline, CDR1 is SGHRS, CDR2 YFSETQ. This CDR3 spans 12 amino acids. In DNA form, the CDR3 reads TGCGCCAGCAGCTTGACAGCGGAGGGCTACACCTTC. Amino acids: CASSLTAEGYTF.

The gene calls are TRBV6-1 and TRBJ2-5, with 7 positions matching TRBD1. J lost 3 bases, V lost 2 bases, and 6 bases had no gene match. The CDR3 is 15 residues long. From germline, CDR1 is MNHNS and CDR2 SASEGT. This CDR3 reads CASSELDRYEETQYF. DNA of the CDR3: TGTGCCAGCAGTGAACTGGACAGGTATGAAGAGACCCAGTACTTC.

This sequence joins TRBV12-2 and TRBJ2-1; the DNA was not compared with TRBD2, the D call given in the table. TRBV12-2 is a known pseudogene. The CDR3 runs 19 residues. The DNA for the CDR3 is TGTGCAAGTCGCTTAAGTTCTAGCGGGACAAAGAGCTCCTACAATGAGCAGTTCTTC. This gives the protein CASRLSSSGTKSSYNEQFF.

The chain carries TRBV7-2 and TRBJ2-1, with D perhaps TRBD1 (5 bases). CDR3 length: 17 residues. Germline V gene sequence: CDR1 SGHTA, CDR2 FQGNSA. Trimming pared 1 base from V and 0 bases from J, leaving 13 bases between. The CDR3 here is CASSLDGAASSYNEQFF. CDR3 in DNA: TGTGCCAGCAGCTTAGATGGGGCGGCCAGCTCCTACAATGAGCAGTTCTTC.

The V and J genes are TRBV7-3 and TRBJ1-1; D unclear. The V end was cut by 5 bases, the J end by 3 bases, with 10 bases between. This CDR3 region has 13 residues. Germline CDR1 SGHTA, CDR2 FQGTGA. The CDR3 region is CASSLWSDTEAFF. CDR3 in DNA: TGTGCCAGCAGCCTCTGGTCAGACACTGAAGCTTTCTTT.

The chain employs TRBV18 and TRBJ1-6; D gene unclear. CDR3 length equals 13 residues. CDR1 is KGHSH, CDR2 LQKENI, per germline. V lost 0 bases and J lost 16, with 13 bases in between. The CDR3 nucleotides read TGTGCCAGCTCACCACCTTCAAGAGCTACTCTCCACTTT. Its protein product is CASSPPSRATLHF.

The rearrangement links TRBV5-1 to TRBJ1-4; TRBD1 might be the D (6 bases). V was trimmed by 4 bases and J by 4 bases, leaving 17 bases between them. The CDR3 covers 16 residues. Germline V gene data show CDR1 as SGHRS and CDR2 as YFSETQ. The CDR3 reads CASSQGRAGDNEKLFF. The CDR3 nucleotides are TGCGCCAGCAGCCAGGGGCGGGCGGGGGATAATGAAAAACTGTTTTTT.

The chain is built from TRBV28 and TRBJ1-4; a weak D match, TRBD1 (5 bases). Germline values: CDR1 MDHEN, CDR2 SYDVKM. This CDR3 contains 13 residues. V gave up 5 bases and J gave up 8 bases, with 12 bases separating them. The CDR3 is CASSPGGREKLFF. The CDR3 coding sequence is TGTGCCAGCAGTCCGGGGGGGAGAGAAAAACTGTTTTTT.